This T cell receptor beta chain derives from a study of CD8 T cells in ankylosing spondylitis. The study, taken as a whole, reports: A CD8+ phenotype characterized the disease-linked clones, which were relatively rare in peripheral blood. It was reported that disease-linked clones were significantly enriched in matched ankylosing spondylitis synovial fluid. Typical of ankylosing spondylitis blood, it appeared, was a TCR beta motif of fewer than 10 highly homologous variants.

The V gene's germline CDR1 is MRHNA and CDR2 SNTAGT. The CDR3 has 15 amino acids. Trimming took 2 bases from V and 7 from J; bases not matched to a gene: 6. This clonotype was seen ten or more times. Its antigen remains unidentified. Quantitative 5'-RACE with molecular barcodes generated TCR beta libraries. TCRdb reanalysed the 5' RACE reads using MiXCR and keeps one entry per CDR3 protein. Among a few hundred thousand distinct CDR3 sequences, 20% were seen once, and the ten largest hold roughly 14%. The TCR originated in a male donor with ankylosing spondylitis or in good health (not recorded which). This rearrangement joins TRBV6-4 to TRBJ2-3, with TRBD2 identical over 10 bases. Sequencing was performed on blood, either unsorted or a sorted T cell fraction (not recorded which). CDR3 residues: CASSDRAGGPNTQYF. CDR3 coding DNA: TGTGCCAGCAGTGACAGAGCGGGGGGGCCAAATACGCAGTATTTT.